Presented here are 8 T cell receptor beta chains from one specimen sequenced in a study of blood T cell repertoires in COVID-19. Assay: immunoSEQ multiplex PCR; the TCRdb copy retains only in-frame clones and omits some. The table lists roughly 200,000 clones, roughly 82% of them singletons, with 8% to 10% in the top ten. The sequencing input was PBMCs or T cells enriched from blood (not recorded which). These receptors all stem from a woman in her twenties or thirties who had recovered from COVID-19.

This chain links TRBV2 with TRBJ2-1, with 9 bases identical to TRBD1. Germline CDR1 and CDR2: SNHLY and FYNNEI. The CDR3 consists of 14 residues. V shed 7 bases, J shed 4 bases, and the junction held 5 bases outside the gene matches. The CDR3 reads CASKQDRGYNEQFF. CDR3 in DNA: TGTGCCAGCAAACAGGACAGGGGATACAATGAGCAGTTCTTC.

The genes are TRBV3-1 (or the pseudogene TRBV3-2) and TRBJ1-5; 8 bases fit TRBD1. Germline V lookup: CDR1 LGHDT, CDR2 YNNKEL (reference sequence). The V gene end was trimmed by 0 bases and the J gene end by 6 bases; junction bases not matched to a gene: 10. The CDR3 has 17 amino acids. CDR3 bases: TGTGCCAGCAGCCAAGAAGCCGGGACAGGTGAAGGTCAGCCCCAGCATTTT. Translating gives CASSQEAGTGEGQPQHF.

The chain combines TRBV2 with TRBJ2-4; tentatively, D is TRBD2 (6 bases). The CDR3 is 15 amino acids. Trimming left V 7 bases short and J 2 bases short, with 15 bases between. CDR1 and CDR2 (germline): SNHLY, FYNNEI. Written as DNA, the CDR3 is TGTGCCAGCACAGACGGGAGTTGGTCCAAAAACATTCAGTACTTC. This codes for CASTDGSWSKNIQYF.

The chain carries TRBV5-1 and TRBJ2-6; 8 bases are a match to TRBD1. Germline CDR1 SGHRS, CDR2 YFSETQ. With V trimmed by 0 bases and J by 0 bases, 8 bases remained unmatched. The CDR3 consists of 19 residues. The CDR3 region has the DNA TGCGCCAGCAGCTTGGTCGGGACAGGTGGGCTCTCTGGGGCCAACGTCCTGACTTTC. Its translation: CASSLVGTGGLSGANVLTF. Full variable domain (outside the CDR3, taken from reference TRBV5-1 and TRBJ2-6): KAGVTQTPRYLIKTRGQQVTLSCSPISGHRSVSWYQQTPGQGLQFLFEYFSETQRNKGNFPGRFSGRQFSNSRSEMNVSTLELGDSALYLCASSLVGTGGLSGANVLTFGAGSRLTVL.

The V gene is TRBV3-1 (or the pseudogene TRBV3-2), the J gene TRBJ2-4, with D possibly TRBD2 on 6 matching bases. V lost 0 bases and J lost 0, with 15 bases in between. CDR1 and CDR2 (germline): LGHDT, YNNKEL (reference sequence). The CDR3 length is 18 residues. The CDR3 sequence is CASSQDHVAVLAKNIQYF. Here the CDR3 DNA reads TGTGCCAGCAGCCAAGATCATGTAGCGGTCTTAGCCAAAAACATTCAGTACTTC.

The chain has TRBV7-9 and TRBJ1-3; TRBD1 is a possible D gene (5 bases). From germline, CDR1 is SEHNR and CDR2 FQNEAQ (reference sequence). This CDR3 has 18 residues. Trimming took 5 bases from V and 4 from J, leaving 24 bases between them. The CDR3 bases are TGTGCCAGCAGCCCCCGTGGGGGGAGCCTGAATAGAGGAAACACCATATATTTT. This codes for CASSPRGGSLNRGNTIYF.

The CDR3 DNA reads TGTGCCAGCAGCTTGGTGGGAGGGAACACTGAAGCTTTCTTT. The encoded protein is CASSLVGGNTEAFF. V is TRBV5-5 and J is TRBJ1-1; D gene unclear. V was cut by 0 bases and J by 1 base, with 7 bases left in between. CDR1 is SGHKS and CDR2 is YYEKEE in the germline V gene (reference sequence). The CDR3 is 14 amino acids.

The chain employs TRBV28 and TRBJ2-7; 11 bases match TRBD2. V lost 6 bases, J lost 7 bases, and 8 bases stayed unmatched. Germline CDR1 MDHEN, CDR2 SYDVKM. The CDR3 runs 14 residues. The CDR3 sequence is CASRNSGRAEEQYF. DNA for the CDR3: TGTGCCAGCAGGAATAGCGGGAGGGCTGAGGAGCAGTACTTC.